These T cell receptor beta chains were read from a single sample in a study of Graves' ophthalmopathy and Graves' hyperthyroidism. Each CDR3 protein gets one entry after TCRdb re-called the multiplex PCR reads with MiXCR. The sample has almost 750,000 distinct CDR3 sequences, approximately 40% seen once. Sequencing input: peripheral blood. These receptors were collected from an adult man with Graves' ophthalmopathy. The CDR3 runs from the conserved cysteine through the conserved F or W. The D gene is left open where the match is weak. Not every row has a clone size; where given, it reads once, few, many or a size class.

J gene: TRBJ1-1
D gene: .
V gene: TRBV10-3
clone size: .
CDR3 protein: CAIRSGLGNTEAFF
CDR3 DNA: TGTGCCATCAGGTCCGGTTTGGGGAACACTGAAGCTTTCTTT

J gene: TRBJ1-4
D gene: .
V gene: TRBV6-5
clone size: few
CDR3 protein: CASSSPGSGEGEKLFF
CDR3 DNA: TGTGCCAGCAGCTCCCCAGGTTCAGGGGAGGGTGAAAAACTGTTTTTT

J gene: TRBJ2-5
D gene: .
V gene: TRBV5-6
clone size: few
CDR3 protein: CASSTGHRETQYF
CDR3 DNA: TGTGCCAGCAGCACGGGACATCGGGAGACCCAGTACTTC

J gene: TRBJ2-2
D gene: .
V gene: TRBV10-1
clone size: many
CDR3 protein: CASSDYVDGELFF
CDR3 DNA: TGCGCCAGCAGTGATTATGTTGACGGGGAGCTGTTTTTT

J gene: TRBJ1-2
D gene: .
V gene: TRBV29-1
clone size: many
CDR3 protein: CSVEVRLGYTF
CDR3 DNA: TGCAGCGTTGAGGTCCGTCTGGGCTACACCTTC

J gene: TRBJ1-5
D gene: .
V gene: TRBV4-2
clone size: .
CDR3 protein: CASSQAAGEGSQPQHF
CDR3 DNA: TGTGCCAGCAGCCAAGCGGCAGGGGAAGGCAGTCAGCCCCAGCATTTT

J gene: TRBJ2-3
D gene: TRBD2
V gene: TRBV2
clone size: .
CDR3 protein: CASNRGELTDTQYF
CDR3 DNA: TGTGCCAGCAACCGGGGGGAACTCACAGATACGCAGTATTTT

J gene: TRBJ1-2
D gene: TRBD1
V gene: TRBV19
clone size: once
CDR3 protein: CASRWDRGNCGYTF
CDR3 DNA: TGTGCCAGCAGATGGGACAGGGGAAACTGTGGCTACACCTTC

J gene: TRBJ1-1
D gene: .
V gene: TRBV12-3/TRBV12-4
clone size: many
CDR3 protein: CASRLANTEAFF
CDR3 DNA: TGTGCCAGCAGATTAGCGAACACTGAAGCTTTCTTT

J gene: TRBJ1-5
D gene: .
V gene: TRBV7-9
clone size: .
CDR3 protein: CASSLGGDSNQPQHF
CDR3 DNA: TGTGCCAGCAGCTTGGGCGGAGATAGCAATCAGCCCCAGCATTTT

J gene: TRBJ2-7
D gene: TRBD1
V gene: TRBV10-3
clone size: .
CDR3 protein: CAISEGDSSSYEQYF
CDR3 DNA: TGTGCCATCAGTGAGGGGGACAGTAGCTCCTACGAGCAGTACTTC

J gene: TRBJ1-4
D gene: .
V gene: TRBV7-9
clone size: .
CDR3 protein: CASSPAIGGLNEKLFF
CDR3 DNA: TGCGCCAGCAGCCCGGCTATAGGCGGATTGAATGAAAAACTGTTTTTT

J gene: TRBJ1-4
D gene: TRBD1
V gene: TRBV20-1
clone size: few
CDR3 protein: CSARQGGDEKLFF
CDR3 DNA: TGCAGTGCTAGACAGGGGGGGGATGAAAAACTGTTTTTT

J gene: TRBJ1-2
D gene: .
V gene: TRBV10-3
clone size: few
CDR3 protein: CASSGSGAYGYTF
CDR3 DNA: TGTGCCAGCAGTGGTTCAGGGGCCTATGGCTACACCTTC

J gene: TRBJ2-5
D gene: .
V gene: TRBV7-9
clone size: few
CDR3 protein: CASSLIASQETQYF
CDR3 DNA: TGTGCCAGCAGCTTAATAGCCTCCCAAGAGACCCAGTACTTC

J gene: TRBJ1-1
D gene: .
V gene: TRBV10-3
clone size: many
CDR3 protein: CATPTVENTEAFF
CDR3 DNA: TGTGCCACCCCGACAGTCGAGAACACTGAAGCTTTCTTT

J gene: TRBJ2-5
D gene: .
V gene: TRBV7-8
clone size: .
CDR3 protein: CASSYRRETQYF
CDR3 DNA: TGTGCCAGCAGCTATAGGAGAGAGACCCAGTACTTC

J gene: TRBJ1-4
D gene: .
V gene: TRBV5-6
clone size: few
CDR3 protein: CASSVRLFNEKLFF
CDR3 DNA: TGTGCCAGCAGCGTCAGGCTTTTCAATGAAAAACTGTTTTTT

J gene: TRBJ2-7
D gene: .
V gene: TRBV29-1
clone size: many
CDR3 protein: CSVDRWQGHSYEQYF
CDR3 DNA: TGCAGCGTTGATAGGTGGCAGGGCCACTCCTACGAGCAGTACTTC

J gene: TRBJ1-6
D gene: TRBD1
V gene: TRBV5-1
clone size: many
CDR3 protein: CASSLAPGGSPLHF
CDR3 DNA: TGCGCCAGCAGCTTGGCCCCAGGGGGATCACCCCTCCACTTT

J gene: TRBJ2-5
D gene: .
V gene: TRBV6-4
clone size: few
CDR3 protein: CASSAGQHRETQYF
CDR3 DNA: TGTGCCAGCAGTGCTGGACAGCATAGGGAGACCCAGTACTTC

J gene: TRBJ2-7
D gene: TRBD1
V gene: TRBV3-1
clone size: .
CDR3 protein: CASSQVFGTGLEQYF
CDR3 DNA: TGTGCCAGCAGCCAAGTTTTCGGGACAGGGCTCGAGCAGTACTTC

J gene: TRBJ2-7
D gene: .
V gene: TRBV2
clone size: .
CDR3 protein: CASSGGYTDTQYF
CDR3 DNA: TGTGCCAGCAGTGGGGGCTACACAGATACGCAGTACTTC

J gene: TRBJ1-6
D gene: TRBD1
V gene: TRBV4-1
clone size: .
CDR3 protein: CASSQEGQGIRSPLHF
CDR3 DNA: TGCGCCAGCAGCCAGGAGGGACAGGGTATTCGCTCACCCCTCCACTTT

J gene: TRBJ1-1
D gene: TRBD1
V gene: TRBV20-1
clone size: .
CDR3 protein: CSARGDRGQDTEAFF
CDR3 DNA: TGCAGCGCTAGAGGAGACAGGGGGCAGGATACTGAAGCTTTCTTT

J gene: TRBJ1-2
D gene: .
V gene: TRBV7-9
clone size: .
CDR3 protein: CASSYAGRDYGYTF
CDR3 DNA: TGTGCCAGCAGCTACGCAGGGAGGGACTATGGCTACACATTC

J gene: TRBJ2-5
D gene: .
V gene: TRBV10-2
clone size: .
CDR3 protein: CAGSETGLGETQYF
CDR3 DNA: TGCGCCGGCAGTGAGACAGGACTAGGAGAGACCCAGTACTTC

J gene: TRBJ1-6
D gene: .
V gene: TRBV21-1
clone size: .
CDR3 protein: CASSQKRTGGSPLHF
CDR3 DNA: TGTGCCAGCAGTCAAAAAAGGACAGGGGGATCACCCCTCCACTTT

J gene: TRBJ2-7
D gene: .
V gene: TRBV5-4
clone size: .
CDR3 protein: CASSRRGRGDHEQYF
CDR3 DNA: TGTGCCAGCAGCCGGAGGGGGAGGGGAGACCACGAGCAGTACTTC

J gene: TRBJ1-3
D gene: .
V gene: TRBV29-1
clone size: .
CDR3 protein: CSVEKRDSGNTIYF
CDR3 DNA: TGCAGCGTTGAGAAGAGGGACTCTGGAAACACCATATATTTT

J gene: TRBJ1-4
D gene: .
V gene: TRBV29-1
clone size: .
CDR3 protein: CSVGAANEKLFF
CDR3 DNA: TGCAGCGTTGGGGCGGCTAATGAAAAACTGTTTTTT

J gene: TRBJ2-7
D gene: .
V gene: TRBV19
clone size: .
CDR3 protein: CASSGEGRNEQYF
CDR3 DNA: TGTGCCAGTAGTGGTGAGGGCCGGAACGAGCAGTACTTC

J gene: TRBJ2-7
D gene: .
V gene: TRBV5-1
clone size: .
CDR3 protein: CASSSGLGEQYF
CDR3 DNA: TGCGCCAGCAGCTCGGGACTTGGCGAGCAGTACTTC

J gene: TRBJ2-5
D gene: TRBD1
V gene: TRBV30
clone size: .
CDR3 protein: CAWSVRGPETQYF
CDR3 DNA: TGTGCCTGGAGTGTCAGGGGGCCAGAGACCCAGTACTTC

J gene: TRBJ1-1
D gene: .
V gene: TRBV6-6
clone size: .
CDR3 protein: CASSGSWAANTEAFF
CDR3 DNA: TGTGCCAGCAGTGGTTCGTGGGCGGCGAACACTGAAGCTTTCTTT

J gene: TRBJ1-2
D gene: TRBD1
V gene: TRBV25-1
clone size: once
CDR3 protein: CASTSAGGGDGYTF
CDR3 DNA: TGTGCCAGCACCTCGGCAGGGGGTGGGGATGGCTACACCTTC

J gene: TRBJ1-1
D gene: TRBD1
V gene: TRBV7-9
clone size: few
CDR3 protein: CASSPSWTGWGSRDTEAFF
CDR3 DNA: TGTGCCAGCAGCCCATCGTGGACAGGTTGGGGATCGCGTGACACTGAAGCTTTCTTT

J gene: TRBJ1-3
D gene: .
V gene: TRBV15
clone size: many
CDR3 protein: CATSTQKQVSGNTIYF
CDR3 DNA: TGTGCCACCAGCACACAAAAACAGGTCTCTGGAAACACCATATATTTT

J gene: TRBJ2-7
D gene: .
V gene: TRBV2
clone size: .
CDR3 protein: CASSYGEVGSYEQYF
CDR3 DNA: TGTGCCAGCAGTTACGGGGAGGTTGGCTCCTACGAGCAGTACTTC

J gene: TRBJ1-2
D gene: TRBD1
V gene: TRBV9
clone size: few
CDR3 protein: CASSVYEGALGYTF
CDR3 DNA: TGTGCCAGCAGCGTATACGAGGGGGCGCTTGGCTACACCTTC

J gene: TRBJ2-2
D gene: .
V gene: TRBV25-1
clone size: .
CDR3 protein: CASSSWGTPNTGELFF
CDR3 DNA: TGTGCCAGTAGTTCCTGGGGGACACCAAACACCGGGGAGCTGTTTTTT

J gene: TRBJ1-2
D gene: TRBD1
V gene: TRBV7-9
clone size: .
CDR3 protein: CASSQGRGGHGYTF
CDR3 DNA: TGTGCCAGCAGCCAAGGTAGAGGGGGCCATGGCTACACCTTC

J gene: TRBJ2-5
D gene: TRBD1
V gene: TRBV7-9
clone size: many
CDR3 protein: CASSRRDRETQYF
CDR3 DNA: TGTGCCAGCAGTCGCAGGGACAGGGAGACCCAGTACTTC

J gene: TRBJ2-5
D gene: TRBD2
V gene: TRBV2
clone size: .
CDR3 protein: CASSAREGGETQYF
CDR3 DNA: TGTGCCAGCAGTGCCAGGGAGGGAGGAGAGACCCAGTACTTC

J gene: TRBJ2-7
D gene: TRBD2
V gene: TRBV5-4
clone size: .
CDR3 protein: CASQREATPYEQYF
CDR3 DNA: TGTGCCAGCCAGCGGGAGGCCACTCCCTACGAGCAGTACTTC

J gene: TRBJ2-7
D gene: TRBD1
V gene: TRBV10-3
clone size: .
CDR3 protein: CASSYSRDSSYEQYF
CDR3 DNA: TGTGCCAGCAGTTACTCGAGGGACAGTTCCTACGAGCAGTACTTC

J gene: TRBJ1-1
D gene: .
V gene: TRBV6-5
clone size: .
CDR3 protein: CASSNRKMNTEAFF
CDR3 DNA: TGTGCCAGCAGCAATCGCAAGATGAACACTGAAGCTTTCTTT

J gene: TRBJ1-1
D gene: .
V gene: TRBV5-2
clone size: .
CDR3 protein: CASKTSPSGVTEAFF
CDR3 DNA: TGTGCCAGCAAGACGTCACCCTCCGGGGTAACTGAAGCTTTCTTT

J gene: TRBJ2-7
D gene: .
V gene: TRBV20-1
clone size: .
CDR3 protein: CSARVQGIPSEQYF
CDR3 DNA: TGCAGTGCTAGAGTTCAGGGAATTCCGTCCGAGCAGTACTTC

J gene: TRBJ2-1
D gene: .
V gene: TRBV2
clone size: few
CDR3 protein: CASSPSSYNEQFF
CDR3 DNA: TGTGCCAGCTCCCCGAGCTCCTACAATGAGCAGTTCTTC

J gene: TRBJ2-5
D gene: TRBD2
V gene: TRBV24-1
clone size: .
CDR3 protein: CASSTGTSGGQETQYF
CDR3 DNA: TGTGCCAGCAGTACCGGGACTAGCGGGGGCCAAGAGACCCAGTACTTC

J gene: TRBJ2-5
D gene: TRBD2
V gene: TRBV7-9
clone size: .
CDR3 protein: CASSPHSGEGETQYF
CDR3 DNA: TGTGCCAGCAGCCCCCATAGCGGGGAAGGGGAGACCCAGTACTTC

J gene: TRBJ2-5
D gene: .
V gene: TRBV10-2
clone size: .
CDR3 protein: CASSYSGTRQETQYF
CDR3 DNA: TGTGCCAGCAGTTACTCAGGGACGCGGCAAGAGACCCAGTACTTC

J gene: TRBJ2-7
D gene: .
V gene: TRBV7-9
clone size: many
CDR3 protein: CASSQGQASYEQYF
CDR3 DNA: TGTGCCAGCAGCCAAGGGCAGGCAAGCTACGAGCAGTACTTC

J gene: TRBJ1-4
D gene: .
V gene: TRBV5-4
clone size: .
CDR3 protein: CASSLDGGVSEKLFF
CDR3 DNA: TGTGCCAGCAGCTTGGACGGGGGTGTAAGCGAAAAACTGTTTTTT

J gene: TRBJ1-3
D gene: .
V gene: TRBV7-9
clone size: .
CDR3 protein: CASSLDNQQTYSGNTIYF
CDR3 DNA: TGTGCCAGCAGCCTCGATAACCAACAGACTTACTCTGGAAACACCATATATTTT

J gene: TRBJ1-6
D gene: TRBD1
V gene: TRBV9
clone size: many
CDR3 protein: CASSAGQGMSPLHF
CDR3 DNA: TGTGCCAGCAGCGCGGGACAGGGAATGTCACCCCTCCACTTT

J gene: TRBJ1-1
D gene: TRBD1
V gene: TRBV25-1
clone size: .
CDR3 protein: CASDGTVNTEAFF
CDR3 DNA: TGTGCTTCCGACGGGACAGTGAACACTGAAGCTTTCTTT

J gene: TRBJ2-2
D gene: TRBD2
V gene: TRBV10-3
clone size: many
CDR3 protein: CAIRSSGSQTGELFF
CDR3 DNA: TGTGCCATCAGATCTAGCGGGAGTCAAACCGGGGAGCTGTTTTTT

J gene: TRBJ2-3
D gene: TRBD2
V gene: TRBV7-6
clone size: .
CDR3 protein: CASSARLAGSTDTQYF
CDR3 DNA: TGTGCCAGCAGCGCCCGACTAGCGGGGAGCACAGATACGCAGTATTTT